A selection of T cell receptor delta chains follows, all from one sample in a study of gammadelta T cells in human blood. TCRdb reanalysed the RT-PCR reads with CATT. The table includes fewer than 900 delta-chain clones, roughly a third detected once. The sample taken for sequencing was Vgamma9Vdelta2 gamma-delta T cells from infant blood. Every receptor here comes from a human donor. The CDR3 runs from the conserved cysteine through the conserved F or W. The order of the fields is D gene, J gene, V gene, clone size, CDR3 DNA, CDR3 protein. A D gene is named only where the DNA matches it firmly. Size is stated as once, few, many or a size class.

d_gene: -; j_gene: TRDJ2; v_gene: TRDV2; abundance: large; CDR3nt: TGTGCCTGTGGGCGGATGTTTTTGACAGCACAACTCTTCTTT; CDR3aa: CACGRMFLTAQLFF
d_gene: -; j_gene: TRDJ3; v_gene: TRDV2; abundance: large; CDR3nt: TGTGCCTGTGACCCGGCGGGGCGAAGCTCCTGGGACACCCGACAGATGTTTTTC; CDR3aa: CACDPAGRSSWDTRQMFF
d_gene: -; j_gene: TRDJ3; v_gene: TRDV2; abundance: medium-sized; CDR3nt: TGTGCCTGTGACACCTGGGACACCCGACAGATGTTTTTC; CDR3aa: CACDTWDTRQMFF
d_gene: TRDD3; j_gene: TRDJ1; v_gene: TRDV2; abundance: large; CDR3nt: TGTGCCTGTGACCCTCTGGGGGATACCGATAAACTCATCTTT; CDR3aa: CACDPLGDTDKLIF
d_gene: TRDD3; j_gene: TRDJ1; v_gene: TRDV2; abundance: large; CDR3nt: TGTGCCTGTGACCAAGTTCCGGGGGATACGCAAAATACCGATAAACTCATCTTT; CDR3aa: CACDQVPGDTQNTDKLIF
d_gene: TRDD3; j_gene: TRDJ1; v_gene: TRDV2; abundance: large; CDR3nt: TGTGCCTGTGAATGGGGGAAGACTGGCCAATACACCGATAAACTCATCTTT; CDR3aa: CACEWGKTGQYTDKLIF
d_gene: TRDD3; j_gene: TRDJ3; v_gene: TRDV2; abundance: hyperexpanded; CDR3nt: TGTGCCTGTGACACGGGGGGATACGCGCTCTCCTGGGACACCCGACAGATGTTTTTC; CDR3aa: CACDTGGYALSWDTRQMFF
d_gene: TRDD3; j_gene: TRDJ3; v_gene: TRDV2; abundance: large; CDR3nt: TGTGCCTGTGACGTACTGGGGGTGAAATTCTCCTGGGACACCCGACAGATGTTTTTC; CDR3aa: CACDVLGVKFSWDTRQMFF
d_gene: TRDD3; j_gene: TRDJ2; v_gene: TRDV2; abundance: large; CDR3nt: TGTGCCTGTGACACCGTTGGGGGAGCTGGACCTTTGACAGCACAACTCTTCTTT; CDR3aa: CACDTVGGAGPLTAQLFF
d_gene: -; j_gene: TRDJ1; v_gene: TRDV2; abundance: large; CDR3nt: TGTGCCTGTGACACGGCCTGGTGGGACACCGATAAACTCATCTTT; CDR3aa: CACDTAWWDTDKLIF
d_gene: TRDD3; j_gene: TRDJ3; v_gene: TRDV2; abundance: hyperexpanded; CDR3nt: TGTGCCTGTGACACACTGGGGGATAGCTCCTGGGACACCCGACAGATGTTTTTC; CDR3aa: CACDTLGDSSWDTRQMFF
d_gene: TRDD3; j_gene: TRDJ3; v_gene: TRDV2; abundance: medium-sized; CDR3nt: TGTGCCTGTGATCCCCTCTCCTCCGGGGGATACTCCTGGGACACCCGACAGATGTTTTTC; CDR3aa: CACDPLSSGGYSWDTRQMFF
d_gene: TRDD3; j_gene: TRDJ1; v_gene: TRDV2; abundance: medium-sized; CDR3nt: TGTGCCTGTGACACCGTTGGGGATACTTACACCGATAAACTCATCTTT; CDR3aa: CACDTVGDTYTDKLIF
d_gene: TRDD3; j_gene: TRDJ3; v_gene: TRDV2; abundance: medium-sized; CDR3nt: TGTGCCTGTGACACTGGGGGATACGCGTCCTGGGACACCCGACAGATGTTTTTC; CDR3aa: CACDTGGYASWDTRQMFF
d_gene: -; j_gene: TRDJ3; v_gene: TRDV2; abundance: large; CDR3nt: TGTGCCTGTGACAAGGTCGGGGGACTCTCCTGGGACACCCGACAGATGTTTTTC; CDR3aa: CACDKVGGLSWDTRQMFF
d_gene: TRDD3; j_gene: TRDJ2; v_gene: TRDV2; abundance: large; CDR3nt: TGTGCCTGTGACGTACTGGGGGATACAGCACAACTCTTCTTT; CDR3aa: CACDVLGDTAQLFF
d_gene: TRDD3; j_gene: TRDJ2; v_gene: TRDV2; abundance: large; CDR3nt: TGTGCCTGTGACTCCATACTGGGGGATAGGGCAGCACAACTCTTCTTT; CDR3aa: CACDSILGDRAAQLFF